This TCR beta chain was recorded in a study of blood T cells in healthy people across ages. Whole-study findings and limits: Both naive CD4+ cell counts and diversity were greater in long-lived donors than in aged donors. Naive and antigen-experienced cells could not be conclusively compared, given unsorted PBMCs.

Looked up from germline, CDR1 is SGHTA and CDR2 is FQGNSA. The CDR3 has 16 residues. Trimming took 1 base from V and 7 from J, leaving 17 bases between them. This clonotype was detected a few times. Its specificity is unknown. A second roughly 6 to 12 cycle PCR used barcoded and J-beta primers. Per sample, CDR3-containing paired-end reads numbered at least 2.5 million. TCRdb ran MiXCR on the 5' RACE reads and lists one entry per CDR3 protein. Seen here are under 2,000,000 distinct CDR3 sequences, 40% to 55% observed once, and the top ten hold less than 2.5%. Researchers collected roughly 10 milliliters of peripheral blood from every single donor.

Sequencing was performed on blood. This TCR was recovered from a woman aged 40 to 55 in good health. The V gene is TRBV7-2, the J gene TRBJ2-1; no firm D call. The DNA for the CDR3 is TGTGCCAGCAGCTTAGTCCTCGGGTCCCTCTTTAATGAGCAGTTCTTC. As protein: CASSLVLGSLFNEQFF.